This TCR beta chain originates from a study of blood T cell repertoires in COVID-19. CDR1 is MDHEN and CDR2 is SYDVKM in the germline V gene. The CDR3 runs 14 residues. Germline trimming cut 7 bases from V and 2 bases from J; bases unmatched to any gene: 6. Authors' data handling: It was from reference gene primer amplification that nucleated cell counts were estimated. Produced via immunoSEQ multiplex PCR; TCRdb's table is partial and in-frame only. V and J calls and clone size are as listed in that table; D and trimming were resolved from the DNA. Among over 45,000 clones listed, around 81% were seen once. This clone has only a few counts.

The clonotype was recovered from a woman of 80 years or more with active or convalescent COVID-19. Sequencing was done on a sample of peripheral blood. This sequence joins TRBV28 and TRBJ2-3; 7 positions match TRBD2. The CDR3 DNA reads TGTGCCAGCATCGAGGCGGGAGCCACAGATACGCAGTATTTT. Translation gives CASIEAGATDTQYF. Looking up the rest from reference TRBV28 and TRBJ2-3 gives the full variable domain: DVKVTQSSRYLVKRTGEKVFLECVQDMDHENMFWYRQDPGLGLRLIYFSYDVKMKEKGDIPEGYSVSREKKERFSLILESASTNQTSMYLCASIEAGATDTQYFGPGTRLTVL.